The entry below gives a single T cell receptor (beta chain) sequence along with its context. What it recognizes is unknown. Germline CDR1 and CDR2: SGHRS and YFSETQ. The CDR3 runs 15 residues. Germline trimming cut 0 bases from V and 6 bases from J; bases unmatched to any gene: 4. Some clones are missing from TCRdb's copy, which holds only in-frame ones; the method was immunoSEQ multiplex PCR. The table has some 74,000 clones, 75% to 95% seen once. This sample was taken from a study of OX40 agonist ivuxolimab in advanced cancers. Background on the study: Three individuals attained partial responses, comprising one hepatocellular carcinoma case and two cutaneous melanoma cases.

Study conclusions and caveats: Some nonresponders likewise displayed low normalized T-cell clonal expansion. Among T cells, CD8+ cells averaged more expanded clones than CD4+ cells. Clonal expansion was seen in CD4+ and CD8+ blood T cells by week 6 at 0.1 to 3.0 mg/kg.

Sequencing used CD4+ or CD8+ T cells sorted from blood, obtained in a trial of the OX40 agonist ivuxolimab. The chain links TRBV5-1 to TRBJ1-4, with 8 nucleotides matching TRBD1. The source of this sequence is an adult with an advanced solid tumor such as melanoma, head and neck, liver or kidney cancer. In nucleotides, the CDR3 is TGCGCCAGCAGCTTGGGGCAGGGGGCTTATGAAAAACTGTTTTTT. Protein: CASSLGQGAYEKLFF.